This T cell receptor (beta chain) was sequenced in a study of blood T cell repertoires in COVID-19 (dated by TCRdb to 2018 to 2021). Broadly, across the study: Samples covering the acute and convalescent phases of COVID-19 were provided by collaborators in the United States, Italy and Spain. The prospective study material was composed of cDNA or gDNA derived from T cells, B-cell-depleted T cells, or PBMCs. The dataset comprised deeply sampled blood TCRbeta repertoires from subjects exposed to, actively infected with, or recovered from COVID-19. The repertoires were released in a freely available public database meant as a resource for research on the immune response to SARS-CoV-2. The samples were drawn from the first 160 participants of the ongoing ImmuneRACE study and from 1,254 subjects provided by 6 global collaborators. A de-identified subject ID, COVID-19 status, age in years and sex were almost always included in the sample metadata. HLA class I and class II types, where available, came from metadata supplied by the sample provider rather than from assay-based typing.

General study outcomes and caveats: The quantity of clinical and demographic metadata differed by source and by participant and was supplied without curation.

The immunoSEQ Assay, a bias-controlled multiplex PCR, was used to amplify TCRbeta CDR3 regions from genomic DNA. From the authors' description of their analysis: The number of nucleated cells in each sample was estimated by amplification of reference gene primers within the assay. To quantify the absolute abundance of each unique TCRbeta CDR3 rearrangement, sequence reads were collapsed and filtered. For each sample, productive Simpson clonality was calculated by taking the square root of Simpson's diversity index across productive rearrangements. Drawn from immuneACCESS, this table holds only the in-frame rearrangements with V and J called that TCRdb kept. Clones are partly lost; checked studies trace under half to an unresolved V gene and leave the rest unexplained. V, J and clone size reflect that table, while D and trimming were determined from the DNA. Counted in this sample were 30,000 to 35,000 clones; 75% to 90% of them appeared once. Jointly, the top ten make up 28% of the sample.

Note on this clone: Which antigen it targets is not known. No much larger clonotype is one base removed from it; base qualities were not supplied.

Each collaborating institution followed its own protocols to collect whole blood in K2EDTA tubes. For TCRbeta analysis, collaborator samples were shipped as frozen whole blood, as isolated PBMCs, or as DNA extracted from either sample type. Trimming takes 1 base off V and 0 bases off J; junction bases not matched to a gene: 6. Based on the germline V gene, the CDR1 and CDR2 sequences are SGHNT and YENEEA. The CDR3 spans 17 residues, from the cysteine through the phenylalanine. This entry keeps only the CDR3 DNA: 51 bases, framed from base 1. The sequence joins TRBV11-3 to TRBJ2-3, and 8 junctional nucleotides match TRBD2. The sequencing sample was made of peripheral blood. This TCR was recovered from a man older than 75 with acute or convalescent COVID-19. The DNA reads TGTGCCAGCAGCTTAGTTCCTAGCGGGTATAGCACAGATACGCAGTATTTT. This is translated as CASSLVPSGYSTDTQYF. This CDR3, with the reference TRBV11-3 and TRBJ2-3 proteins standing in past its ends, gives the full variable domain EAGVVQSPRYKIIEKKQPVAFWCNPISGHNTLYWYLQNLGQGPELLIRYENEEAVDDSQLPKDRFSAERLKGVDSTLKIQPAELGDSAVYLCASSLVPSGYSTDTQYFGPGTRLTVL.